This TCR beta chain stems from a study of blood T cell repertoires in COVID-19. Study at large: Acute and convalescent COVID-19 samples came from the United States, Italy and Spain. In each case, the material was cDNA or gDNA derived from T cells, B-cell-depleted T cells, or PBMCs.

Original processing methods: Reference gene primer amplification gave estimated nucleated cell counts. The table came from immunoSEQ multiplex PCR; TCRdb's copy has only in-frame clones and leaves some out. That table is the source of V, J and clone size, and D and trimming were worked out from the DNA. The data show over 40,000 clones, 90% seen once. Sequencing used peripheral blood. The TCR was taken from a man aged 70 or older with acute or convalescent COVID-19.

CDR3 bases: TGTGCCAGCAGTTCCACGGGACAGGGGGTGGGGGAGCAGTACTTC. Translation: CASSSTGQGVGEQYF. This chain uses TRBV28 with TRBJ2-7, with 11 bases identical to TRBD1. The germline CDR1 and CDR2 sequences are MDHEN and SYDVKM. CDR3 length: 15 amino acids. V shed 4 bases and J 7 bases; nucleotides not matched to a gene: 9.